This record covers a single T cell receptor (beta chain). This clonotype has more than one count but fewer than ten. It lacks a known antigen. Base qualities are missing; no much larger clone stands one base away. Amplification of full-length TCR variable regions was done by 5' RACE PCR using constant-region reverse primers, and this step was followed by semi-nested PCR with Nested Universal Primer A. Using the ReliaPrep RNA Cell Miniprep System, total RNA was extracted, and the SMARTer RACE 5'/3' Kit was then used to reverse transcribe the RNA into 5'RACE-ready cDNA. Full-length TCR alpha and beta libraries were barcoded with multiplex adaptors and sequenced on an Illumina MiSeq. The paper's data handling went like this. For each of nine subset-tissue groups, sequencing data from the five patients were pooled, and the groups were compared by unsupervised clustering of TCR gene usage. Repertoire similarity was calculated with the Morisita-Horn index, weighting shared sequences by their contribution to each repertoire. Using fastp at Q25 and MiXCR, TCRdb reprocessed the public reads and kept productive beta chains. CDR3 protein duplicates are merged, each entry listing the most common genes and DNA. The V and J calls were determined by TCRdb, not by the authors. The sample table records tens of thousands of distinct CDR3 sequences; 28% of these occur just once. The ten largest clones capture roughly 2% of the sample.

To purify naive CD4+ T cells, the Miltenyi Naive CD4+ T Cell Isolation kit was used, and CD25 microbeads served to deplete Tregs. Tregs, naive and memory CD4+ T cells from tumor, blood and ipsilateral draining lymph nodes of a handful of breast cancer patients underwent full-length TCR alpha and beta sequencing. Ficoll density gradient centrifugation was used to isolate mononuclear cells from either lymph nodes or less than 55 ml of peripheral blood. FACS confirmed that the sorted cell populations were more than 90% pure. The record originates from a study (dated by TCRdb to the mid-2010s). For context, the study as a whole: The study set out to test whether tumor-infiltrating Tregs in breast cancer get recruited from blood Tregs or are instead converted in situ from other CD4+ T cell subsets.

The cysteine opens and the phenylalanine closes a CDR3 of 12 amino acids. Only the CDR3 region is kept as DNA, spanning 36 bases read in frame from base 1. The germline ends are 10 bases apart after V is trimmed by 3 bases and J by 8 bases. In the germline V gene (reference sequence), CDR1 corresponds to SEHNR and CDR2 to FQNEAQ. What the study reported, not specific to this receptor: Validation in the larger cohort was restricted to a single TCR beta V-J rearrangement rather than whole repertoires. In terms of TCR gene usage, tumor memory CD4+ T cells clustered together with blood and lymph node memory CD4+ cells, as well as with lymph node naive CD4+ cells. The TCR alpha and beta sequences of tumor-infiltrating Tregs showed the greatest overlap with tumor naive CD4+ T cells, followed by blood naive CD4+ T cells.

The chain uses TRBV7-9 and TRBJ1-2; TRBD1 might be the D gene, on 5 matching bases. The clonotype originates from a female donor with breast cancer. Specimen: naive CD4+ T cells sorted from blood. The cell subset or site tag for this specimen amounts to: naive CD4+ T cells, CD4+CD45RA+CD25-. The DNA sequence is TGTGCCAGCAGCTTTAACCGGGGGGGCTACACCTTC. It is translated as CASSFNRGGYTF.